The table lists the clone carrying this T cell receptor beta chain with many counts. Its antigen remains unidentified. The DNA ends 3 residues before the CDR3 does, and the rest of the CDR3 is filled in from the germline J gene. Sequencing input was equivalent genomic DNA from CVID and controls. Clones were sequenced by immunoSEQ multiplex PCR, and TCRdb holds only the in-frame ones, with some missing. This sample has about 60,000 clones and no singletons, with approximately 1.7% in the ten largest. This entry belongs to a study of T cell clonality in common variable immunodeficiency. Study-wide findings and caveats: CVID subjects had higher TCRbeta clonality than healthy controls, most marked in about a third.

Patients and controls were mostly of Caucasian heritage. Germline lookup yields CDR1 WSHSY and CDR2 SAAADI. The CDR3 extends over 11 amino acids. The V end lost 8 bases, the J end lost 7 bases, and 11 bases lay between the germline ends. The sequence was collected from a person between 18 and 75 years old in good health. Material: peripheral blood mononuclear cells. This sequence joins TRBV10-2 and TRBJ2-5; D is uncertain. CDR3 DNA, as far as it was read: TGCGCCAGCGGCCTCAGTGGGACC. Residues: CASGLSGT. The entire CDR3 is CASGLSGTQYF.